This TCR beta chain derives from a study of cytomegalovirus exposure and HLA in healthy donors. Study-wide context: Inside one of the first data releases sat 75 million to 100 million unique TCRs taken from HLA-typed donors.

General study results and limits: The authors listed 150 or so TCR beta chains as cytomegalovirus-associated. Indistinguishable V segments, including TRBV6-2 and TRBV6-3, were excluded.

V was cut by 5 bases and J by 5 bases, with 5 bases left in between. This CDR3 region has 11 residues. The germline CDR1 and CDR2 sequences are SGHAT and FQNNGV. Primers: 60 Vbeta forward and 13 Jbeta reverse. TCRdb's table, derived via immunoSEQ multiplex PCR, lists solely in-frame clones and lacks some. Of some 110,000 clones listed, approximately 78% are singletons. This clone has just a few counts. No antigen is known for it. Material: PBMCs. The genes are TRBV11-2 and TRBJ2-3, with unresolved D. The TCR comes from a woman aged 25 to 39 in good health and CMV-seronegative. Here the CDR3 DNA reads TGTGCCAGCAGCCTCCGAGATACGCAGTATTTT. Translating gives CASSLRDTQYF.